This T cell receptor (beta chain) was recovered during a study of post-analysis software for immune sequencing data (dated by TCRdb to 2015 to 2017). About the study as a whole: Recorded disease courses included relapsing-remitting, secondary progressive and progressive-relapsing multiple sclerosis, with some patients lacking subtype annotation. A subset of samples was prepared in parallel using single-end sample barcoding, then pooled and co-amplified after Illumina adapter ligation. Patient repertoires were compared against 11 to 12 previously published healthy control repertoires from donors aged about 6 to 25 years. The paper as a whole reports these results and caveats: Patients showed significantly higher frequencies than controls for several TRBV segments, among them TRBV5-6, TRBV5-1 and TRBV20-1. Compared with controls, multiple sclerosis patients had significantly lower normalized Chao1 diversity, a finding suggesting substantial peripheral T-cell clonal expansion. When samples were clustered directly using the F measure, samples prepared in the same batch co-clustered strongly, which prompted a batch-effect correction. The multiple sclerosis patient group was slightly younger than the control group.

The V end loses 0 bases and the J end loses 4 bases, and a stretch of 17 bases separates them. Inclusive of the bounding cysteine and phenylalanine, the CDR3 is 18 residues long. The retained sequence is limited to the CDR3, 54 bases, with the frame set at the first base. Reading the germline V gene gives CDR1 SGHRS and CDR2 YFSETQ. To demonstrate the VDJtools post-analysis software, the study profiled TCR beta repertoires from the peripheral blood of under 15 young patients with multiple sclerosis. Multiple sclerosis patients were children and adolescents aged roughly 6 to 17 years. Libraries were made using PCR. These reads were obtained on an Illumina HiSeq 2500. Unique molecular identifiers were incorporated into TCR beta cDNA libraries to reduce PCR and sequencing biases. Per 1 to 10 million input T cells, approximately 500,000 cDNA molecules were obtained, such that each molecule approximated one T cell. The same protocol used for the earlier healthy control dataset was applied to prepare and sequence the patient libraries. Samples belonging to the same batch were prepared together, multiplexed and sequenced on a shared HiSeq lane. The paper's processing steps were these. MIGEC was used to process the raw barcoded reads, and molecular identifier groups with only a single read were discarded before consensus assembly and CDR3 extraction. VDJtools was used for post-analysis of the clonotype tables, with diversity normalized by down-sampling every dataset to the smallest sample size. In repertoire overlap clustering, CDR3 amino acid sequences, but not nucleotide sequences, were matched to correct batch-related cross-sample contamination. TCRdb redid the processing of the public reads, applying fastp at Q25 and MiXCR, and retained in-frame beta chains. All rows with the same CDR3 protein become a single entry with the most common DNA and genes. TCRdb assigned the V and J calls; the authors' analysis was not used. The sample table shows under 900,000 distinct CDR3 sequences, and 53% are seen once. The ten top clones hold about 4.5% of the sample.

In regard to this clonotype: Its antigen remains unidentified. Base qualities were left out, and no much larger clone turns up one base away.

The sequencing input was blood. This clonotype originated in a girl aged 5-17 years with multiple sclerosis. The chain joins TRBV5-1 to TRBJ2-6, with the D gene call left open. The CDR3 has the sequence CASSLDSAALSGANVLTF. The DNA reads TGCGCCAGCAGCTTGGATTCGGCAGCCCTCTCCGGGGCCAACGTCCTGACTTTC.